Listed below are T cell receptor beta chains from one sample, sequenced in a study of T cell repertoires in cytomegalovirus infection. Using its own MiXCR run on the reads, TCRdb lists one record per CDR3 protein. The table includes about 180,000 distinct CDR3 sequences, 13% to 15% detected once. The sequenced material came from PBMCs. The source of these receptors is a human donor in good health (CMV status not recorded). Some clones in this sample may be carry-over from other donors' samples. Each CDR3 is given with its conserved first and last residue. Each record gives: J gene, V gene, CDR3 protein.

J gene: TRBJ2-7
V gene: TRBV5-4
CDR3 protein: CASSVKRTGNYEQYF

J gene: TRBJ1-1
V gene: TRBV19
CDR3 protein: CASMKDRGMNTEAFF

J gene: TRBJ2-7
V gene: TRBV20-1
CDR3 protein: CSATSLAVLYEQYF

J gene: TRBJ2-7
V gene: TRBV29-1
CDR3 protein: CSVDRGHEQYF

J gene: TRBJ2-3
V gene: TRBV6-2/TRBV6-3
CDR3 protein: CASRRDPDTQYF

J gene: TRBJ2-1
V gene: TRBV7-9
CDR3 protein: CASSSMDRGAYNEQFF

J gene: TRBJ1-1
V gene: TRBV6-1
CDR3 protein: CASSSSMGGTEAFF

J gene: TRBJ2-5
V gene: TRBV19
CDR3 protein: CASSPTGPGGETQYF

J gene: TRBJ1-6
V gene: TRBV10-3
CDR3 protein: CAISGQGASYNSPLHF

J gene: TRBJ2-1
V gene: TRBV29-1
CDR3 protein: CSVEGDRSLYNEQFF

J gene: TRBJ1-3
V gene: TRBV10-3
CDR3 protein: CAIFPTAGNTIYF

J gene: TRBJ2-1
V gene: TRBV7-2
CDR3 protein: CASSLVGYEQFF

J gene: TRBJ2-5
V gene: TRBV7-2
CDR3 protein: CASSLRLAGGLETQYF

J gene: TRBJ2-7
V gene: TRBV28
CDR3 protein: CASTTTSMGAYEQYF

J gene: TRBJ1-1
V gene: TRBV10-3
CDR3 protein: CAISVNRGQFNTEAFF

J gene: TRBJ1-5
V gene: TRBV6-2/TRBV6-3
CDR3 protein: CASCVDRASGQPQHF

J gene: TRBJ2-3
V gene: TRBV12-3/TRBV12-4
CDR3 protein: CASSFGTGGRTDTQYF

J gene: TRBJ1-2
V gene: TRBV14
CDR3 protein: CASSQEIEDSDGYTF

J gene: TRBJ1-1
V gene: TRBV4-1
CDR3 protein: CASSQIRELSRHTEAFF

J gene: TRBJ1-5
V gene: TRBV28
CDR3 protein: CASSLRAPVGQPQHF

J gene: TRBJ2-7
V gene: TRBV19
CDR3 protein: CASSIRPAYEQYF

J gene: TRBJ1-5
V gene: TRBV6-6
CDR3 protein: CASSYRGTGNQPQHF

J gene: TRBJ2-7
V gene: TRBV11-1
CDR3 protein: CASSRTVYEQYF

J gene: TRBJ1-5
V gene: TRBV19
CDR3 protein: CATSGQSNQPQHF

J gene: TRBJ2-4
V gene: TRBV29-1
CDR3 protein: CSVGLAGNIQYF

J gene: TRBJ2-1
V gene: TRBV27
CDR3 protein: CASSFLGDEQFF

J gene: TRBJ2-4
V gene: TRBV4-2
CDR3 protein: CASSRGLENIQYF

J gene: TRBJ1-1
V gene: TRBV30
CDR3 protein: CAWSVQGNTEAFF

J gene: TRBJ1-1
V gene: TRBV20-1
CDR3 protein: CSARLPGTEAFF

J gene: TRBJ1-1
V gene: TRBV6-6
CDR3 protein: CASSQPGFNTEAFF

J gene: TRBJ2-1
V gene: TRBV7-6
CDR3 protein: CASSPGYSDNDEQFF

J gene: TRBJ1-4
V gene: TRBV12-3/TRBV12-4
CDR3 protein: CASSLRQGDEKLFF

J gene: TRBJ2-7
V gene: TRBV28
CDR3 protein: CASSWMTAPYEQYF

J gene: TRBJ2-7
V gene: TRBV10-3
CDR3 protein: CAMSVGGEQYF

J gene: TRBJ1-5
V gene: TRBV29-1
CDR3 protein: CSVGRGLNQPQHF

J gene: TRBJ2-5
V gene: TRBV29-1
CDR3 protein: CSVFRWGEETQYF

J gene: TRBJ2-7
V gene: TRBV28
CDR3 protein: CASSVQVQGRYEQYF

J gene: TRBJ2-5
V gene: TRBV28
CDR3 protein: CASSPQGRLFREETQYF

J gene: TRBJ1-4
V gene: TRBV5-5
CDR3 protein: CASSMDRTTNEKLFF